These T cell receptor beta chains were read from a single sample in a study of blood T cell repertoires in COVID-19. Sequencing was performed with immunoSEQ multiplex PCR; in TCRdb, only in-frame clones are kept and a portion is missing. The table has about 440,000 clones, roughly 89% seen once. Sequencing used peripheral blood. The origin of the receptors is a woman between 25 and 40 years old with acute or convalescent COVID-19. Each CDR3 is given with its conserved first and last residue. The D gene is left open where the match is weak. A row's size may be missing; if present it is once, few, many or a size class.

V gene	J gene	CDR3 length	clone size	D gene	CDR3 DNA	CDR3 protein
TRBV7-6	TRBJ2-2	14	-	-	TGTGCCAGCAGCTCGGAGGGGAACACCGGGGAGCTGTTTTTT	CASSSEGNTGELFF
TRBV10-3	TRBJ1-3	14	many	-	TGTGCCATCAGGCCGGACAGATCAGGAAACACCATATATTTT	CAIRPDRSGNTIYF
TRBV28	TRBJ2-2	13	-	-	TGTGCCAGCAGCTCCCGGGGTGCGAGGGAGCTGTTTTTT	CASSSRGARELFF
TRBV9	TRBJ2-5	19	-	TRBD2	TGTGCCAGCGTGTCCCTAGCGGGGGGAATGAAAATTCAACAAGAGACCCAGTACTTC	CASVSLAGGMKIQQETQYF
TRBV19	TRBJ1-1	17	-	-	TGTGCCAGTAGTATAGATCTCACAGGGCGGGTTGACACTGAAGCTTTCTTT	CASSIDLTGRVDTEAFF
TRBV28	TRBJ1-5	15	-	-	TGTGCCAGCAGTTTAAGGGGCCAAAAGACTCAGCCCCAGCATTTT	CASSLRGQKTQPQHF
TRBV12-5	TRBJ2-1	17	-	-	TGTGCTAGTGGTTTGGTGACTATCCCGGACAGAGACAATGAGCAGTTCTTC	CASGLVTIPDRDNEQFF
TRBV28	TRBJ2-7	12	-	-	TGTGCCACCGCTACGAGGTTTGGCGAGCAGTACTTC	CATATRFGEQYF
TRBV24-1	TRBJ2-7	14	-	TRBD1	TGTGCCACCAGCAGCCCGGGACAGGATGACGAGCAGTACTTC	CATSSPGQDDEQYF
TRBV6-6	TRBJ2-7	12	-	-	TGTGCCAGCAGTTACCGGTTGGACGAGCAGTACTTC	CASSYRLDEQYF
TRBV6-6	TRBJ2-2	15	once	TRBD1	TGTGCCAGCAGAATAGGGACAGGGTTGGCCGGGGAGCTGTTTTTT	CASRIGTGLAGELFF
TRBV19	TRBJ2-1	15	-	-	TGTGCCAGTAGTACTGGACAGCACCCCTACAATGAGCAGTTCTTC	CASSTGQHPYNEQFF
TRBV5-1	TRBJ2-3	14	-	TRBD1	TGCGCCAGCAGCCTTGGACAGGGACCCGATACGCAGTATTTT	CASSLGQGPDTQYF